Described below is a single T cell receptor (beta chain) sequence and its context. The source of the sample is a study of tumor-infiltrating lymphocytes in primary liver carcinoma. Trimming cost V 6 bases and J 7 bases, with 16 bases left between them. The CDR3 contains 12 residues. Per the germline V gene, CDR1 is SQVTM and CDR2 is ANQGSEA. Joint extraction of RNA and DNA used 20-30 mg of bulk tissue that was unsorted. Synthesis of TCR beta cDNA was carried out from 500 ng total RNA with a constant-region primer. Libraries for TCR beta were built through three nested multiplex PCR rounds, which together made up a slightly modified ARM-PCR procedure. For roughly 10 cycles apiece, the opening two PCR rounds ran with TRBV1-TRBV30 forward primers and a C-beta reverse primer. From the multiplex PCR reads, TCRdb called clonotypes with MiXCR, one entry per CDR3 protein. The profile shows some 87,000 distinct CDR3 sequences, 65% to 70% of them singletons.

The source material was tumor-adjacent normal liver tissue. This TCR was sampled from a man aged 40-49 years with primary liver carcinoma and hepatitis B virus infection. The V gene is TRBV29-1, the J gene TRBJ2-7; the D gene could be TRBD1 or TRBD2 (5 bases each). CDR3 sequence reads: CSVRDDTMEQYF. The DNA of the CDR3 is TGCAGCGTACGGGACGACACGATGGAGCAGTACTTC.